The T cell receptor (beta chain) under discussion was sequenced for a study of blood T cells in healthy people across ages. Study results and caveats: Estimated diversity, derived from one million T cells, was regarded as an underestimate.

Per-sample PBMC isolation yielded at least 7 million cells. RNA extraction gave at least 5.5 micrograms of total RNA per sample. The CDR3 loop spans 16 amino acids. CDR1 SNHLY and CDR2 FYNNEI come from the germline V gene. The V segment lost 3 bases and the J segment 2 bases; nucleotides outside the gene matches: 6. Then a second PCR, running roughly 6 to 11 cycles, was carried out with a sample-barcoded 5' primer and a J-beta primer mix. Every sample returned 2.5 million or more CDR3-containing paired-end reads. One entry per CDR3 protein results from TCRdb running MiXCR on the 5' RACE reads. This sample has 650,000 or so distinct CDR3 sequences; 52% occur once, and the top ten carry 13%. Regarding this clonotype: The target antigen is unknown.

V is TRBV2 and J is TRBJ2-3; 9 bases are shared with TRBD2. Source material: blood. The receptor comes from an elderly woman in good health. In nucleotides, the CDR3 is TGTGCCAGCAGTGAGAAGCTAGCGGGGCTCACAGATACGCAGTATTTT. Its protein product is CASSEKLAGLTDTQYF.